This T cell receptor beta chain stems from a study of blood T cells in healthy people across ages (dated by TCRdb to the mid-2010s). Regarding the complete study: In model experiments, template switching captured roughly one uniquely barcoded TCR beta cDNA molecule for every two T cells. The study measured age-related changes in TCR beta repertoire diversity using deep sequencing normalized with unique cDNA molecular identifiers. The study analyzed two additional independent replicas of 1 million unique cDNA reads from the same blood draw for two donors, one aged 18 to 29 and one aged 80 or older. The donors were split into four age groups: young (average about 15 years), middle-aged (about 40), aged (around 67) and long-lived (under 85). To avoid experimental bias, donors of different ages were randomly spread across the sequencing lanes.

Overall study outcomes, separate from this receptor: A strong correlation was found between observed TCR beta diversity and the percentage of naive T cells measured by flow cytometry. Compared with the aged group, the long-lived group had more naive CD4+ T cells, fewer expanded clones and increased TCR diversity, suggesting age selection. The CMV infection status of donors was not known, potentially confounding age-related changes in expanded clonotypes. Estimates of total diversity based on one million sequenced T cells were regarded as lower bounds and as underestimates. Conclusive comparison of naive and antigen-experienced compartments was prevented by the profiling of bulk unsorted PBMCs. Observed TCR beta diversity per million T cells fell roughly linearly with age, and a significant reduction was already apparent by age roughly 40.

Libraries were built with 5' RACE. Sequencing used an Illumina HiSeq 2500. A second PCR of 7 to 11 cycles was run with a J-beta primer mix and a sample-barcoded 5' primer. A template-switch 5' adaptor carrying 12 random nucleotides introduced a unique molecular identifier onto each TCR beta cDNA molecule. Each sample yielded at least 2.5 million CDR3-containing paired-end reads. First-strand cDNA was synthesized from all RNA with the Mint cDNA synthesis kit, primed by a TRBC-specific oligonucleotide. Following uracil-DNA glycosylase treatment, all cDNA underwent a first 18-cycle PCR with the universal primers M1SS and BC2_uni_R. The published analysis was carried out like this. For normalization, 1 million high-quality reads, each with a distinct molecular identifier, were randomly selected from each sample. Instead of being binned into consensus sequences, reads that shared molecular identifiers were thrown out. CDR3 identification, clonotype clustering and error correction used MiTCR with a Q25 quality threshold and the strictest error-elimination algorithm. A nonparametric unseen species model using Euler transformation provided a lower-bound estimate of total TCR beta diversity. The public reads were reprocessed in TCRdb via fastp at Q25 and MiXCR, keeping in-frame beta chains. Under each unique CDR3 protein, matching rows form one entry showing the most common genes and DNA. Here the V and J calls rest on TCRdb's processing, not on the authors' analysis. The sample table holds some 900,000 distinct CDR3 sequences, of which 29% were seen once. Together, the top ten hold roughly 17% of the sample.

The 35 to 40 donors, aged roughly 6 to 90 years, were systemically healthy Caucasian individuals from Russia. Approximately 10 milliliters of peripheral blood were collected from each donor into EDTA-treated Vacutainer tubes. Ficoll-Paque density-gradient centrifugation was used to isolate PBMCs, with at least 6.5 million per sample. Total RNA, at least 5 micrograms per sample, was extracted from PBMCs with Trizol reagent. For every donor, an aliquot of PBMCs went through flow cytometry to measure the percentages of naive CD45RAhigh/CD27high T cells. Of note for this clonotype: Its antigen remains unidentified. It has no much larger one-base neighbor in the sample; base qualities were not kept.

The V end gives up 3 bases and the J end 9 bases, leaving 7 bases in the junction not matched to a gene. Taken from the germline V gene (reference sequence), the CDR1 and CDR2 loops are DFQATT and SNEGSKA. CDR3 length: 14 amino acids, cysteine to phenylalanine. Just CDR3 DNA is preserved here, 42 bases in frame from base 1. This TCR was sampled from a woman at least 80 years old in good health. The chain employs TRBV20-1 and TRBJ2-1, and TRBD2 aligns with 11 junction nucleotides. Sequences were obtained from blood. CDR3 sequence: CSASSTSGGGEQFF. The DNA sequence is given as TGCAGTGCTAGTTCCACTAGCGGGGGTGGTGAGCAGTTCTTC.